Reported below is one T cell receptor (beta chain). It has no known antigen specificity. One base away there is no much larger clone; base qualities are not given. Using the deep immunoSEQ assay, multiplex PCR amplified TCR CDR3 regions from genomic DNA. Genomic DNA extracted from each cell subset was distributed evenly over all wells of several immunoSEQ 96-well plates, and each plate served as one replicate. For sorted subsets, around 200 ng genomic DNA, equal to about 30,000 T cell genomes, was loaded into each replicate PCR. The purified libraries were quantified using a Qubit 3.0 fluorometer, sized with a Bioanalyzer 2100, and then quantified again using the KAPA Library Quantification kit. A separate single-read 150-cycle Illumina NextSeq 550 flow cell was used to sequence each immunoSEQ 96-well plate. For the original study's pipeline: Because the immunoSEQ output held only junctional sequences and lacked quality scores, the filtering could not match the filtering applied to full-length reads. Sequences were annotated with PyIR, a Python wrapper for IgBLAST v1.9, and V/J genes and CDR3 were assigned using IMGT germline references. Any read was removed if the V/J assignment was weak (E-value above 1e-6), the CDR3 was missing, or the read contained stop codons, out-of-frame junctions, or ambiguous translated residues. A V3J clonotype was defined by an identical inferred V gene, J gene, and CDR3 amino acid sequence. Percentage overlap between repertoires was computed as shared unique clonotypes divided by the size of the smaller repertoire. RTK rarefaction, the Chao1 estimator, and Recon v2.1 estimates of unobserved clonotypes were used to assess repertoire richness. OLGA was used to compute generation probabilities for all TCRbeta clonotypes that the gDNA method yielded from a handful of donors. As stored in TCRdb, this immuneACCESS dataset retains in-frame rearrangements with V and J assigned. A fraction of the clones does not appear; measured against another copy, unresolved V genes explain less than half of the discrepancy, and the remainder lacks a known reason. V and J calls and clone size are copied from that table; D and trimming were computed from the DNA. Present in this sample are some 500,000 clones, roughly 95% of which were seen just once. In total, the top ten clones hold 0.064% of the sample.

The sample belongs to a study of shared clonotypes between healthy human individuals (dated by TCRdb to 2018 to 2020). Broadly, across the study: The cohort comprised two women and three men aged 18 to 49 years. For each donor, CD4 naive and CD4 memory were each run on three plates, CD8 naive on two plates, and CD8 memory on one plate. Blood TCR repertoires of about five healthy adults were deeply sequenced to estimate repertoire size and the extent of clonotype sharing between individuals. Libraries were prepared and TCR repertoires were sequenced by different laboratories using diverse techniques, in order to increase sequencing depth and limit assay-specific biases. Per donor, leukapheresis produced somewhere between about 0.85 and 8.9 billion PBMCs. Summary of the overall study and its limitations: The genetic and exposure-history diversity represented was limited by the small number of donors. Sampling was limited to blood, and TCR repertoires in tissue likely differ from TCR repertoires in blood. Naive subsets generally had larger estimated clonotype richness than memory subsets. Compared with non-shared clonotypes, clonotypes shared by all four sorted-subset donors had higher generation probabilities. Based on pairwise subsampling, the degree of clonotype sharing among donors was expected to be affected by sequencing depth. Across four donors, approximately 4.6% of naive CD4, 3% to 3.5% of naive CD8, around 2.1% of memory CD4, and approximately 0.42% of memory CD8 clonotypes were shared. Rarefaction of sorted-subset datasets indicated incomplete sequencing despite the large sequencing depth.

The CDR3 starts with the cysteine, ends with the phenylalanine, and has 13 residues. Of the read, only the CDR3 DNA is kept; its 39 bases are in frame from base 1. Cut back by 1 base and 3 bases, the V and J ends lie 4 bases apart. Based on the germline V gene, the CDR1 and CDR2 sequences are SGHRS and YFSETQ. The donors were healthy, HIV-negative adults with no recently reported acute infections or vaccinations. All donors were Caucasian adults living in Nashville, Tennessee, USA. CD4+ T cells were enriched through magnetic negative selection, after which naive cells were positively selected on CD45RA and the remaining negative fraction served as the memory subset. After blood collection by leukapheresis, PBMCs were isolated using Ficoll-Histopaque density gradient centrifugation and then cryopreserved in the vapor phase of liquid nitrogen. Analytical flow cytometry was used to check the purity and quantity of each magnetically sorted T cell population. Genomic DNA was isolated from every sorted fraction and measured by UV absorbance on a Nanodrop 2000c.

Specimen: naive CD4+ T cells sorted from blood. The cell subset or site label corresponds to: CD45RA+ positively selected. The source of this sequence is a woman in her thirties in good health. The V and J genes are TRBV5-1 and TRBJ2-2, with no confidently assigned D gene. Here is the DNA: TGCGCCAGCAGCTTGCCACACACCGGGGAGCTGTTTTTT. It translates to CASSLPHTGELFF.